This TCR beta chain stems from a study of identical twins. Study conclusions and caveats: High-abundance cord blood beta clonotypes had fewer insertions; memory repertoires showed none. Sharing of beta out-of-frame sequences by twins showed a weaker excess.

TCRdb fed the 5' RACE reads into MiXCR, producing one record per CDR3 protein. The sample has about 470,000 distinct CDR3 sequences; around 24% are singletons. Notes on this clonotype: The antigen is not known.

V was clipped by 3 bases and J by 1 base, with 9 bases between them. The germline CDR1 and CDR2 sequences are DFQATT and SNEGSKA (reference sequence). The CDR3 has 13 amino acids. These same records also appear under a second study, on T cells expressing NK-cell markers. That source reports: Beta-chain profiling covered CD3+CD56+NKG2C+, CD3+CD56+NKG2C- and CD3+CD56-NKG2C+ sorted subsets.

This receptor was obtained from a woman aged 18-29 years in good health. The chain joins TRBV20-1 to TRBJ1-1; D uncertain. Material: CD4+ T cells sorted from blood. CDR3 in amino acids: CSASKHGNTEAFF. For the CDR3, the DNA is TGCAGTGCTAGTAAACACGGGAACACTGAAGCTTTCTTT.